These 8 T cell receptor beta chains originate from one sample sequenced in a study of circulating CD8 cells and anti-PD-1 response in melanoma (TCRdb year 2020). The instrument given in TCRdb is NextSeq 500. Starting from about 16 ng of total RNA, TCR libraries were made with the QIAseq Immune Repertoire RNA Library Kit, Human TCR Panel. Starting from the raw public reads, TCRdb applied fastp trimming at Q25, assembled clones with MiXCR and retained in-frame beta chains. Entries are consolidated by CDR3 protein sequence, retaining the most common genes and DNA. The sample data list 300 to 350 distinct CDR3 sequences, and over 10% of these were observed just once. More than 15% of the sample lies in the top ten. Using a BD FACSAria II cell sorter, four subsets defined by PD-1 and/or TIGIT were sorted out of live CD3+CD8+TCRalphabeta+ cells. This sample comprised CD8+ T cells from PBMCs, obtained at baseline or after one month of anti-PD-1 therapy (not recorded which). These receptors were taken from a human donor with melanoma.

This clonotype is labeled as large. The rearrangement links TRBV28 to TRBJ2-3; 8 bases map to TRBD1. CDR1 and CDR2 (germline): MDHEN, SYDVKM. Trimming at V came to 4 bases and at J to 3 bases, leaving 6 bases not matched to a gene. The CDR3 contains 15 residues. DNA for the CDR3: TGTGCCAGCAGTTCGAAGACAGGGGAGACAGATACGCAGTATTTT. This translates into CASSSKTGETDTQYF.

This clonotype was recorded a few times. The V call is TRBV27, the J call TRBJ1-1, with D unresolved. The germline gives CDR1 MNHEY, CDR2 SMNVEV (reference sequence). The CDR3 loop spans 13 amino acids. Trimming took off 6 bases at V and 1 base at J, with 9 bases between the two ends. CDR3 protein: CASSVTANTEAFF. The CDR3 nucleotides read TGTGCCAGCAGCGTGACCGCGAACACTGAAGCTTTCTTT.

Comment on this clonotype: As the CDR3 is not closed by the conserved phenylalanine or tryptophan, this likely results from a read error. The rearrangement joins TRBV4-2 to TRBJ2-5, with D perhaps TRBD2 (5 bases). The CDR3 has 12 residues. V was trimmed by 0 bases and J by 9 bases, leaving 8 bases between them. Per the germline V gene, CDR1 is LGHNA and CDR2 is YNFKEQ. The CDR3 sequence is CASSQDSEAQYS. Written as DNA, the CDR3 is TGTGCCAGCAGCCAAGACTCGGAGGCCCAGTACTCC.

This clonotype is categorized as large. V gene TRBV19 combines with J gene TRBJ2-2; D not certain. The CDR3 length is 17 residues. Germline assignment: CDR1 LNHDA and CDR2 SQIVND (reference sequence). The ends were cut back, 5 bases at V and 1 base at J, with 17 bases in the middle. In DNA form, the CDR3 reads TGTGCCAGTAGTCCCCCGCCGGTACTGTTGAACACCGGGGAGCTGTTTTTT. This codes for CASSPPPVLLNTGELFF.

By sample share, this clonotype is large. This chain connects TRBV6-6 to TRBJ1-5; D gene ambiguous. CDR3 length: 14 amino acids. Germline CDR1 and CDR2: MNHNY and SVGAGI (reference sequence). V was shortened by 5 bases and J by 9 bases, with 17 bases between the two germline ends. CDR3 bases: TGTGCCAGCAGTGTCAGTGCGGCTAGGTGGCCCCAGCATTTT. This codes for CASSVSAARWPQHF.

About this clonotype itself: The junction and the germline gene differ at one end; a read error may be behind it. The chain uses TRBV6-4 and TRBJ2-1; 12 positions agree with TRBD2. Germline CDR1 MRHNA, CDR2 SNTAGT. This CDR3 has 16 amino acids. The CDR3 protein is CASSGGTSGSIGEQFF. The CDR3 nucleotides are TGTGCCAGCAGTGGCGGGACTAGCGGGTCAATCGGTGAGCAGTTTTTC.

In its sample, this clonotype ranks as large (0.1 to 1%). This CDR3 reads CASRGKQGIFAYEQYF. CDR3 coding DNA: TGTGCCAGCAGGGGAAAACAGGGGATTTTCGCCTACGAGCAGTACTTC. The J gene is TRBJ2-7, the V gene TRBV11-2; 7 bases line up with TRBD1. Germline lookup yields CDR1 SGHAT and CDR2 FQNNGV. The CDR3 spans 16 residues. J gave up 2 bases and V 6 bases, and 13 bases lay outside the gene matches. The whole variable domain, filled in from reference TRBV11-2 and TRBJ2-7, reads EAGVAQSPRYKIIEKRQSVAFWCNPISGHATLYWYQQILGQGPKLLIQFQNNGVVDDSQLPKDRFSAERLKGVDSTLKIQPAKLEDSAVYLCASRGKQGIFAYEQYFGPGTRLTVT.

This clonotype qualifies as medium-sized. Because it lacks the conserved phenylalanine or tryptophan at the end, this CDR3 is likely a read error. The chain combines TRBV19 with TRBJ2-2; tentative D call: TRBD2 (5 bases). CDR1 and CDR2 from the germline V gene are LNHDA and SQIVND (reference sequence). There are 15 residues in the CDR3. Trimming took off 7 bases at V and 3 bases at J, with 15 bases between the two ends. CDR3 protein: CASMESGYHTGELFS. The CDR3 DNA reads TGTGCCAGTATGGAATCGGGGTATCACACCGGGGAGCTGTTTTCT.